This TCR beta chain comes out of a study of T cells in Graves' hyperthyroidism and ophthalmopathy. In this sample, this clonotype turned up many times. Antigen specificity is unknown. Diagnosis of hyperthyroidism was new in patients aged 18 to 65, and its duration was under 2 months. V was clipped by 5 bases and J by 3 bases, with 14 bases between them. Per germline, CDR1 DFQATT and CDR2 SNEGSKA (reference sequence). The CDR3 extends over 14 amino acids. Notes on the study in general: Using 13 V-J features, a model discriminated ophthalmopathy from stable hyperthyroidism.

RNA transcripts yielded amplified TCR beta CDR3 regions. The TCR CDR3 first-round RT-PCR relied on the HTBI primer set. MiXCR was run by TCRdb on the multiplex PCR reads, yielding one entry per CDR3 protein. The data hold around 350,000 distinct CDR3 sequences, with 19% observed a single time. The receptor comes from a woman aged 18-30 years with Graves' hyperthyroidism. The rearrangement uses TRBV20-1 and TRBJ1-5; D unclear. Sequenced input: blood. As DNA, the CDR3 is TGCAGTGCTCAGATCGGCGACATCAATCAGCCCCAGCATTTT. Its protein product is CSAQIGDINQPQHF.